Listed below are T cell receptor beta chains from one sample, sequenced in a study of shared clonotypes between healthy human individuals. The repertoire was sequenced with immunoSEQ multiplex PCR; TCRdb's copy has only in-frame clones and lacks some. The sample includes 1,500,000 or so clones, roughly 96% of them seen just once. The sequenced sample consisted of naive CD4+ T cells sorted from blood. The source of these receptors is a man aged 30 to 45 in good health. Both conserved end residues are part of each CDR3. D genes are given only for firm matches. The size of a clone is reported for some rows only, either as once, few or many, or as a class for expanded clones.

d_call,v_call,j_call,clone_size,cdr3_nt,cdr3_aa
.,TRBV5-1,TRBJ1-2,once,TGCGCCAGCAGCTCTGGGACTAACTATGGCTACACCTTC,CASSSGTNYGYTF
TRBD2,TRBV14,TRBJ2-7,.,TGTGCCAGCAGCCAATCTATAGCGGGACTCAGCTCCTACGAGCAGTACTTC,CASSQSIAGLSSYEQYF
.,TRBV18,TRBJ2-5,.,TGTGCCAGCTCCGACCAGAGACAGTACCAAGAGACCCAGTACTTC,CASSDQRQYQETQYF
.,TRBV29-1,TRBJ2-7,.,TGCAGCGTTGCGTACAGATCCTACGAGCAGTACTTC,CSVAYRSYEQYF
TRBD1,TRBV27,TRBJ1-2,.,TGTGCCAGCAGTTTAGGGGGACAGGGGCCCCTGGATGGCTACACCTTC,CASSLGGQGPLDGYTF
.,TRBV18,TRBJ2-5,.,TGTGCCAGCTCACCAAGAGACCTAGAGACCCAGTACTTC,CASSPRDLETQYF
.,TRBV18,TRBJ1-1,.,TGTGCCAGCTCAACGCTGGACAGCTACACTGAAGCTTTCTTT,CASSTLDSYTEAFF
TRBD2,TRBV5-6,TRBJ2-4,.,TGTGCCAGCAGCTTGGGGCGGGAGGGCCGAGACATTCAGTACTTC,CASSLGREGRDIQYF
TRBD2,TRBV9,TRBJ2-3,.,TGTGCCAGCAGCGTAGTTGGCGGGAGCGGGGGAGATACGCAGTATTTT,CASSVVGGSGGDTQYF
TRBD2,TRBV4-3,TRBJ2-6,few,TGCGCCAGCAGCCGGACTAGCGGGAGTGGGGCCAACGTCCTGACTTTC,CASSRTSGSGANVLTF
TRBD2,TRBV7-6,TRBJ2-7,.,TGTGCCAGCAGCTTTATGCCGACTAGCGGGGGCTACGAGCAGTACTTC,CASSFMPTSGGYEQYF
.,TRBV4-3,TRBJ2-7,.,TGCGCCAGCAGCCAAGTGGCCTACCACTACGAGCAGTACTTC,CASSQVAYHYEQYF
TRBD2,TRBV7-2,TRBJ2-1,once,TGTGCCAGCAGCTTATTCCCCTCTAGCGGGTGGCGCAATGAGCAGTTCTTC,CASSLFPSSGWRNEQFF
.,TRBV6-1,TRBJ2-7,.,TGTGCCAGCAGTGATGCTCGGGGGCCAACATACGAGCAGTACTTC,CASSDARGPTYEQYF
.,TRBV25-1,TRBJ1-2,once,TGTGCCAGCAGTGAATCTGCCTATGCCTATGGCTACACCTTC,CASSESAYAYGYTF
TRBD1,TRBV4-1,TRBJ1-2,.,TGCGCCAGCAGCCAAGATTTGAAGGGTCAGGGGGCTCCTGACCTTTATGGCTACACCTTC,CASSQDLKGQGAPDLYGYTF
TRBD1,TRBV19,TRBJ2-1,few,TGTGCCAGTAGTATCCCAAGGACAGGTCGGTACAATGAGCAGTTCTTC,CASSIPRTGRYNEQFF
TRBD2,TRBV18,TRBJ2-3,.,TGTGCCAGCTCACGAACTAGCGGCACAGATACGCAGTATTTT,CASSRTSGTDTQYF
.,TRBV19,TRBJ1-1,.,TGTGCCAGTGCCACAGGACGTCCCATGAACACTGAAGCTTTCTTT,CASATGRPMNTEAFF
.,TRBV28,TRBJ1-1,.,TGTGCCAGCAGTTCGACTCGGAAAGCTTTCTTT,CASSSTRKAFF
.,TRBV29-1,TRBJ2-2,once,TGCAGCGCCAGGGGTACGAACACCGGGGAGCTGTTTTTT,CSARGTNTGELFF
TRBD1,TRBV27,TRBJ2-7,.,TGTGCCAGCAGTTTCACCCTCCGACAGGGTGGAAAGTACGAGCAGTACTTC,CASSFTLRQGGKYEQYF
.,TRBV14,TRBJ2-7,once,TGTGCCAGCAGCCGTTACTACGAGCAGTACTTC,CASSRYYEQYF
.,TRBV11-2,TRBJ2-1,.,TGTGCCAGCAGGGTCTGGGGCGGCGGGGCAACCTACAATGAGCAGTTCTTC,CASRVWGGGATYNEQFF
.,TRBV6-6,TRBJ2-5,.,TGTGCCAGCAGTAACCGACCCAGTAGGCAAGAGACCCAGTACTTC,CASSNRPSRQETQYF
.,TRBV28,TRBJ2-7,.,TGTGCCAGCAGGCGCGACAGGCTCCCCTCCTACGAGCAGTACTTC,CASRRDRLPSYEQYF
.,TRBV21-1,TRBJ2-7,.,TGTGCCAGCAGCCGCCCGGCTCACGGGAGCTCCTACGAGCAGTACTTC,CASSRPAHGSSYEQYF
TRBD1,TRBV4-3,TRBJ1-2,.,TGCGCCAGCAGCCAACTGACAGGGGCCGCGATTGTGGGCTACACCTTC,CASSQLTGAAIVGYTF
TRBD1,TRBV11-2,TRBJ2-7,.,TGTGCCAGCAGCTTGGCAGGGGGCTCCCTCGAGCAGTACTTC,CASSLAGGSLEQYF
.,TRBV27,TRBJ1-3,.,TGTGCCAGCAGTCAAATCTCACCGACTAGCTCTGGAAACACCATATATTTT,CASSQISPTSSGNTIYF
.,TRBV25-1,TRBJ2-2,.,TGTGCCAGCAACGGGCAGTATCTCACCGGGGAGCTGTTTTTT,CASNGQYLTGELFF
.,TRBV7-3,TRBJ1-3,.,TGTGCCAGCAGCTACGGGACGGTTGGAAACACCATATATTTT,CASSYGTVGNTIYF
TRBD2,TRBV2,TRBJ2-3,.,TGTGCCAGCTTGCAGGCTAGCGGGAGAAGTATCACAGATACGCAGTATTTT,CASLQASGRSITDTQYF
.,TRBV5-1,TRBJ2-7,.,TGCGCCAGCAGCTTCTCACAGGGATACGAGCAGTACTTC,CASSFSQGYEQYF
TRBD1,TRBV4-1,TRBJ2-1,.,TGCGCCAGCAGCCAAGGTAACAGGGGTCGGGCTTACAATGAGCAGTTCTTC,CASSQGNRGRAYNEQFF